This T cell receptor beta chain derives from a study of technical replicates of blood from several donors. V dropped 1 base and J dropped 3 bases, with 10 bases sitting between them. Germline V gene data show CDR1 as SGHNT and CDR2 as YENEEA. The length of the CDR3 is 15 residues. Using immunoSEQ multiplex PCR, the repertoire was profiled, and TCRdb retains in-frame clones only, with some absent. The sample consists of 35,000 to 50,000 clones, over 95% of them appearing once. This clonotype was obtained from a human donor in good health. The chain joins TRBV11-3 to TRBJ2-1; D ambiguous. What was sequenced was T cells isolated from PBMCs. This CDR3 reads CASSLASASYNEQFF. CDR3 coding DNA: TGTGCCAGCAGCTTAGCCTCGGCTAGCTACAATGAGCAGTTCTTC. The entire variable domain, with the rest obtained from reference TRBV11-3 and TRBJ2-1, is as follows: EAGVVQSPRYKIIEKKQPVAFWCNPISGHNTLYWYLQNLGQGPELLIRYENEEAVDDSQLPKDRFSAERLKGVDSTLKIQPAELGDSAVYLCASSLASASYNEQFFGPGTRLTVL.